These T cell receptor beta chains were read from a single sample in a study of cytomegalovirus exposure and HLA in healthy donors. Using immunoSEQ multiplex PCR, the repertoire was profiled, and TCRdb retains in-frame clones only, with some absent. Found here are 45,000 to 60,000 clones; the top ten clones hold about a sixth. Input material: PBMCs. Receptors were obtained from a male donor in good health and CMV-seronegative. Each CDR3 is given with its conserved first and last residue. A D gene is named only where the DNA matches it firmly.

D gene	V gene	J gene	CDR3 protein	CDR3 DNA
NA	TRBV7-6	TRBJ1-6	CASSFGSSLGNSPLHF	TGTGCCAGCAGCTTCGGCAGCTCCCTCGGGAATTCACCCCTCCACTTT
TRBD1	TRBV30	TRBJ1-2	CAWTGQASGYTF	TGTGCCTGGACGGGACAGGCGTCAGGCTACACCTTC
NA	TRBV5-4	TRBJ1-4	CASSLGGRGLEEKLFF	TGTGCCAGCAGCTTGGGGGGCAGGGGATTAGAAGAAAAACTGTTTTTT
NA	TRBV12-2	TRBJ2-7	CASRTTRDSFSYEQYF	TGTGCAAGTCGCACCACCCGGGACAGCTTCTCCTACGAGCAGTACTTC
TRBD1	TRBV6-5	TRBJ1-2	CASADRVTGYTF	TGTGCCAGCGCAGACAGGGTCACTGGCTACACCTTC
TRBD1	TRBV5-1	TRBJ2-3	CASSLVGGSDTQYF	TGCGCCAGCAGCTTGGTAGGGGGCTCAGATACGCAGTATTTT
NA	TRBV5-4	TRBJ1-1	CASSLPGGGRNTEAFF	TGTGCCAGCAGCTTGCCGGGCGGGGGAAGAAACACTGAAGCTTTCTTT
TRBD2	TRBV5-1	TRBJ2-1	CASSPGTSGGDEQFF	TGCGCCAGCAGCCCAGGGACTAGCGGGGGGGATGAGCAGTTCTTC
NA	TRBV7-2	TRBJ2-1	CASSLLDFEQFF	TGTGCCAGCAGCTTATTGGACTTCGAGCAGTTCTTC
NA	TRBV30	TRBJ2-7	CAWSKDSSYEQYF	TGTGCCTGGAGTAAGGACAGCTCCTACGAGCAGTACTTC
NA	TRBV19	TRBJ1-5	CASSARVSGYNQPQHF	TGTGCCAGTAGTGCCCGGGTCTCGGGTTACAATCAGCCCCAGCATTTT
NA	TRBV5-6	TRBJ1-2	CASSLVTGEGYTF	TGTGCCAGCAGCTTGGTAACCGGGGAAGGCTACACCTTC
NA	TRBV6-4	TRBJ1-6	CASSDAGQGHSPLHF	TGTGCCAGCAGTGACGCGGGGCAGGGCCATTCACCCCTCCACTTT
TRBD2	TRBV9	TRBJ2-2	CASSERLAGGTGELFF	TGTGCCAGCAGCGAACGACTAGCGGGGGGAACCGGGGAGCTGTTTTTT
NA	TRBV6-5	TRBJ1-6	CASSYGREVASSPLHF	TGTGCCAGCAGTTATGGGAGGGAGGTCGCGAGTTCACCCCTCCACTTT